The clone carrying this T cell receptor beta chain came up a few times. Its antigen is not identified. This sample was taken from a study of beta chain features in type 1 diabetes. Findings of the study overall: When Type 1 diabetes patients were examined, their TCRB CDR3s proved moderately but significantly shorter in all four CD4+ subsets.

CD45RO/CCR7/CD25/CD127/CD95/CD27 sorting isolated CD4+ naive, central memory, regulatory and stem cell-like memory cells. The authors reverse transcribed all of the isolated RNA, so sequencing captured expressed TCRB transcripts. Here immunoSEQ multiplex PCR was the method, and the copy in TCRdb shows in-frame clones only, minus some. This table has around 250,000 clones, about 23% appearing once. The CDR3 contains 13 residues. CDR1 and CDR2 (germline): SGHRS, YFSETQ. V dropped 4 bases and J dropped 6 bases, with 10 bases sitting between them. The rearrangement uses TRBV5-1 and TRBJ2-2; unclear D gene. Sequenced input: naive CD4+ T cells from blood. This clonotype was obtained from a woman in her 30s with type 1 diabetes. CDR3 in amino acids: CASSPNVPGELFF. The DNA of the CDR3 is TGCGCCAGCAGCCCTAATGTCCCCGGGGAGCTGTTTTTT.